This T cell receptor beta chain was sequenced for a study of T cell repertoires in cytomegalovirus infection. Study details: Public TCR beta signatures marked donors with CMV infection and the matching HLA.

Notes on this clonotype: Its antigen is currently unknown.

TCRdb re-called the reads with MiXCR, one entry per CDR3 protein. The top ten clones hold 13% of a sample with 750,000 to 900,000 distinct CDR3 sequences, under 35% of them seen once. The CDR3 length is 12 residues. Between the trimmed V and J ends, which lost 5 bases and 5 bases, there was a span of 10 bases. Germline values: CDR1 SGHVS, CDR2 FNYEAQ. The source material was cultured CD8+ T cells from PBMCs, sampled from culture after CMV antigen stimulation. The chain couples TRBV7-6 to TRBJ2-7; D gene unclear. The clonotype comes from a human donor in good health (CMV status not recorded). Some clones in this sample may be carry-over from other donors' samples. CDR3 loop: CASSLRINEQYF. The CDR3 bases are TGTGCCAGCAGCCTTAGGATCAACGAGCAGTACTTC.